The T cell receptor beta chain under discussion was sequenced for a study of regulatory T cells in long-lasting Graves disease. CDR3 regions were amplified by Arm-PCR using iRepertoire HTBI primers to build TCR beta libraries. In the authors' workflow: Across all samples, under 65 TRBV segments and roughly 14 TRBJ segments were identified. TCRdb processed the multiplex PCR reads anew with MiXCR; each CDR3 protein has one entry. The V and J calls were determined by TCRdb, not by the authors. The data contain roughly 400,000 distinct CDR3 sequences, less than 25% of them singletons. Regarding time point: persistent/refractory GD, antithyroid drugs over 5 years with positive TRAb. The TCR library was made from RNA that had been extracted from PBMCs in TRIzol. Germline V lookup: CDR1 LGHNA, CDR2 YSLEER. V was trimmed by 5 bases and J by 8 bases, leaving 24 bases between them. This CDR3 region has 16 residues.

This clonotype occurred a few times. This clonotype was sampled from a female donor with Graves disease. This specimen was peripheral blood mononuclear cells (PBMCs), taken when the disease was refractory, from a patient treated with antithyroid drugs. This rearrangement joins TRBV4-3 to TRBJ1-2; D unclear. The DNA for the CDR3 is TGCGCCAGCAGCGACAATCAGAAAGGTCCTAGCATAGGCTACACCTTC. Its translation: CASSDNQKGPSIGYTF.